A selection of T cell receptor beta chains follows, all from one sample in a study of blood T cell repertoires in COVID-19. Some clones are missing from TCRdb's copy, which holds only in-frame ones; the method was immunoSEQ multiplex PCR. The sample includes hundreds of thousands of clones, around nine tenths of them seen just once. The sample comprised peripheral blood. Every receptor here comes from a man aged 70 or older with acute or convalescent COVID-19. CDR3s include the opening cysteine and the closing phenylalanine or tryptophan. D genes are given only for firm matches. Clone size is not always given. Where it is, it says once, few, many or a class for expanded clones.

size | D | J | V | DNA | CDR3
. | . | TRBJ1-1 | TRBV6-2/TRBV6-3 | TGTGCCAGCAGTTGGACAGCTGAGTACACTGAAGCTTTCTTT | CASSWTAEYTEAFF
. | . | TRBJ2-1 | TRBV10-1 | TGCGCCAGCAGTTGGACAAGGTTCATCTTTTGTTACAATGAGCAGTTCTTC | CASSWTRFIFCYNEQFF
. | . | TRBJ1-4 | TRBV7-8 | TGTGCCAGCAGCGGCCACAGCGACCAAAGGGGAAAACTGTTTTTT | CASSGHSDQRGKLFF
. | TRBD2 | TRBJ2-7 | TRBV5-4 | TGTGCCAGCAGCTTGACAGGGACTAGCCAGCAGTACTTC | CASSLTGTSQQYF
. | . | TRBJ2-2 | TRBV21-1 | TGTGCCAGCAGCAGTCTAGCCTCGAACACCGGGGAGCTGTTTTTT | CASSSLASNTGELFF
. | TRBD2 | TRBJ2-1 | TRBV6-2/TRBV6-3 | TGTGCCAGCAGTTACCCACTAGCGGGGGGGAAAGGGAATGAGCAGTTCTTC | CASSYPLAGGKGNEQFF
. | . | TRBJ2-3 | TRBV7-2 | TGTGCCAGCAGCTTAATGTCGGCAGATACGCAGTATTTT | CASSLMSADTQYF
. | . | TRBJ2-5 | TRBV2 | TGTGCCAGCAGTAAACAGGGTTCTGAGACCCAGTACTTC | CASSKQGSETQYF
. | . | TRBJ1-1 | TRBV30 | TGTGCCTGGAGGCGGCGCGGGGGATCCCCTGAAGCTTTCTTT | CAWRRRGGSPEAFF
. | . | TRBJ2-6 | TRBV30 | TGTGCCTGGAGTGTACGGTACGGGGCCAACGTCCTGACTTTC | CAWSVRYGANVLTF
. | . | TRBJ1-1 | TRBV19 | TGTGCCAGTAGTATTGACAGGATGTACACTGAAGCTTTCTTT | CASSIDRMYTEAFF
. | TRBD2 | TRBJ2-1 | TRBV12-3/TRBV12-4 | TGTGCCACCTGGACTAGCGGGAGCGATGAGCAGTTCTTC | CATWTSGSDEQFF
. | . | TRBJ2-2 | TRBV6-2/TRBV6-3 | TGTGCCAGCAGTTACATCGGACTAAAGACCGGGGAGCTGTTTTTT | CASSYIGLKTGELFF
. | . | TRBJ2-3 | TRBV5-1 | TGCGCCAGCAGCTTGGACTCTCCGACTGGGGATACGCAGTATTTT | CASSLDSPTGDTQYF
few | TRBD1 | TRBJ1-2 | TRBV20-1 | TGCAGTGCTAGTTGGCCAGGGGGCTATGGCTACACCTTC | CSASWPGGYGYTF
. | . | TRBJ1-5 | TRBV6-5 | TGTGCCAGCGTCAGTTATAGCAATCAGCCCCAGCATTTT | CASVSYSNQPQHF
once | . | TRBJ2-3 | TRBV7-9 | TGTGCCAGCAGCTCGCTTAGCAGAGATACGCAGTATTTT | CASSSLSRDTQYF
. | TRBD1 | TRBJ2-1 | TRBV24-1 | TGTGCCACCAGTGAGGGGGGACAGGGCGGGTACAATGAGCAGTTCTTC | CATSEGGQGGYNEQFF
. | . | TRBJ2-3 | TRBV5-4 | TGTGCCAGCAGCTTGGGGCTCGATCACACAGATACGCAGTATTTT | CASSLGLDHTDTQYF
. | TRBD1 | TRBJ1-1 | TRBV2 | TGTGCCAGAAACAGGGGGAACACTGAAGCTTTCTTT | CARNRGNTEAFF
. | . | TRBJ2-5 | TRBV3-1/TRBV3-2 | TGTGCCAGCAGCCCTTCCCAGACCGGGGTCGGGGGTGGAGAGACCCAGTACTTC | CASSPSQTGVGGGETQYF
. | . | TRBJ2-1 | TRBV6-2/TRBV6-3 | TGTGCCAGCAGTTCCAGGACAGATGAGCAGTTCTTC | CASSSRTDEQFF
. | TRBD1 | TRBJ1-2 | TRBV9 | TGTGCCAGCAGCAGACAGGGATTCGGATATGGCTACACCTTC | CASSRQGFGYGYTF
. | . | TRBJ1-1 | TRBV7-9 | TGTGCCAGCAGCTTAGAGGGGTTCGCCACTGAAGCTTTCTTT | CASSLEGFATEAFF
. | . | TRBJ1-5 | TRBV4-1 | TGCGCCAGCAGCCAAGATTATTGGCCATCAGGGACTAATAGCAATCAGCCCCAGCATTTT | CASSQDYWPSGTNSNQPQHF
. | . | TRBJ1-1 | TRBV3-1/TRBV3-2 | TGTGCCAGCAGCCAAGGAGGGGGCACTGAAGCTTTCTTT | CASSQGGGTEAFF
once | TRBD1 | TRBJ1-2 | TRBV28 | TGTGCCAGCAGTTTGGGACAGGGGTATGGCTACACCTTC | CASSLGQGYGYTF
. | . | TRBJ2-7 | TRBV10-3 | TGTGCCACCCGGGGCGGGGCCCCCTACGAGCAGTACTTC | CATRGGAPYEQYF
few | TRBD2 | TRBJ2-2 | TRBV6-2/TRBV6-3 | TGTGCCAGCAGCAGTAGCGGGGAGGCGAACACCGGGGAGCTGTTTTTT | CASSSSGEANTGELFF
. | . | TRBJ2-2 | TRBV5-1 | TGCGCCAGCAGCTTGTACGGGGACGGGGAGCTGTTTTTT | CASSLYGDGELFF
. | . | TRBJ1-1 | TRBV20-1 | TGCAGTGCGTGGAGGGTAGAAGCTTTCTTT | CSAWRVEAFF
few | . | TRBJ1-2 | TRBV25-1 | TGTGCCAGCAGTGAATCGGGGTCTCAGGGCTACACCTTC | CASSESGSQGYTF
. | . | TRBJ2-7 | TRBV7-9 | TGTGCCAGCAGCTTAGGCGGGTCCGGCTACGAGCAGTACTTC | CASSLGGSGYEQYF
. | TRBD2 | TRBJ2-1 | TRBV2 | TGTGCCAGCAGTGAACCCGCGGGAGGGGTTGAGCAGTTCTTC | CASSEPAGGVEQFF
. | TRBD1 | TRBJ1-3 | TRBV11-2 | TGTGCCAGCAGCCCCCGGGACAGGGGCCCTGGAAACACCATATATTTT | CASSPRDRGPGNTIYF
. | TRBD1 | TRBJ1-4 | TRBV3-1/TRBV3-2 | TGTGCCAGCAGCCAATCTAGACAGGGGATTGAAAAACTGTTTTTT | CASSQSRQGIEKLFF
few | . | TRBJ1-4 | TRBV7-9 | TGTGCCAGCAGCTTTGTTTCTGGCAATGAAAAACTGTTTTTT | CASSFVSGNEKLFF
. | TRBD2 | TRBJ2-5 | TRBV6-6 | TGTGCCAGCAAAAAGAATACGGGGGGGCTGGCGGAGACCCAGTACTTC | CASKKNTGGLAETQYF
. | . | TRBJ2-3 | TRBV5-8 | TGTGCCAGCAGCTTGGGCCCGGCAGATACGCAGTATTTT | CASSLGPADTQYF
few | . | TRBJ2-2 | TRBV6-5 | TGTGCCAGCAGGGCAGAAAACACCGGGGAGCTGTTTTTT | CASRAENTGELFF
once | TRBD2 | TRBJ2-3 | TRBV5-6 | TGTGCCAGCAGCTTCGTCGGTGGTGCGGGGGGGCTGGGAGATACGCAGTATTTT | CASSFVGGAGGLGDTQYF
. | TRBD2 | TRBJ2-3 | TRBV28 | TGTGCCAGCAGTGTCTCGGGACTAGCGGGACCAGATACGCAGTATTTT | CASSVSGLAGPDTQYF
. | TRBD2 | TRBJ2-5 | TRBV7-2 | TGTGCCAGCAGCTTAGAGGCTAGCGGAAACCAAGAGACCCAGTACTTC | CASSLEASGNQETQYF
. | . | TRBJ1-1 | TRBV3-1/TRBV3-2 | TGTGCCAGCAGCCAAGATCAGCCCAGATGGAGGTTGGAAGCTTTCTTT | CASSQDQPRWRLEAFF
few | TRBD1 | TRBJ1-5 | TRBV19 | TGTGCCAGTAGTACCTGGGACAGGTTCGGACAGCCCCAGCATTTT | CASSTWDRFGQPQHF
. | . | TRBJ2-2 | TRBV18 | TGTGCCAGCTCACCAGCACATAACACCGGGGAGCTGTTTTTT | CASSPAHNTGELFF